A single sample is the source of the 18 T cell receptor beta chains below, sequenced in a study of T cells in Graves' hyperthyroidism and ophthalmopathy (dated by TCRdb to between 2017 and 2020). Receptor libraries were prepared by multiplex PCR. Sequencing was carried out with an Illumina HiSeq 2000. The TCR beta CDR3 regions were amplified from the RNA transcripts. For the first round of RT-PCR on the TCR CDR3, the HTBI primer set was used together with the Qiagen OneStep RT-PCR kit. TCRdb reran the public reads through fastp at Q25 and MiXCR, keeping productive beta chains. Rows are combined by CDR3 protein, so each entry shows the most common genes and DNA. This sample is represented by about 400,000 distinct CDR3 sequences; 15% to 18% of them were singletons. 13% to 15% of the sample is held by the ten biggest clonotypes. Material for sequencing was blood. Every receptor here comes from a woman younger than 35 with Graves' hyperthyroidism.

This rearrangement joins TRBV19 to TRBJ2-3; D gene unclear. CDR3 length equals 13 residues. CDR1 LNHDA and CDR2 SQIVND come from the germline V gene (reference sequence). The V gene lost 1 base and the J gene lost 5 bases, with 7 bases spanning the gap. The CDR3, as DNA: TGTGCCAGTAGTATAGTGGCGGAAGATACGCAGTATTTT. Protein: CASSIVAEDTQYF. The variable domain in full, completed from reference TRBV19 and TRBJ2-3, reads DGGITQSPKYLFRKEGQNVTLSCEQNLNHDAMYWYRQDPGQGLRLIYYSQIVNDFQKGDIAEGYSVSREKKESFPLTVTSAQKNPTAFYLCASSIVAEDTQYFGPGTRLTVL.

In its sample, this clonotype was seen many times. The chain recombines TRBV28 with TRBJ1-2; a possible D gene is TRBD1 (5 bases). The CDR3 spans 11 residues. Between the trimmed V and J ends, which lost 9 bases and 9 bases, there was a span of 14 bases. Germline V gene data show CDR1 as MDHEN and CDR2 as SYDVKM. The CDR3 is CASRTRESYTF. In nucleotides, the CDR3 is TGTGCCAGTCGGACCAGGGAGAGCTACACCTTC.

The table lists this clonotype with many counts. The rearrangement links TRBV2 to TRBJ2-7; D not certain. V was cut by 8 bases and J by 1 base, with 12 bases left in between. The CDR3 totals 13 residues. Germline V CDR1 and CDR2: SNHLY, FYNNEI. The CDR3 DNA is TGTGCCAGCTCGGAACAGCCATCCTACGAGCAGTACTTC. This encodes CASSEQPSYEQYF.

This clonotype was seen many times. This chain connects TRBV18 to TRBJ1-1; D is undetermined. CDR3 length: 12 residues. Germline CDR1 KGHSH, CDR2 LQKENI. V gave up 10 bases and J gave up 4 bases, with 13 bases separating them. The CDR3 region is CATRPQSTEAFF. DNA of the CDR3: TGTGCCACTCGGCCCCAGAGCACTGAAGCTTTCTTT.

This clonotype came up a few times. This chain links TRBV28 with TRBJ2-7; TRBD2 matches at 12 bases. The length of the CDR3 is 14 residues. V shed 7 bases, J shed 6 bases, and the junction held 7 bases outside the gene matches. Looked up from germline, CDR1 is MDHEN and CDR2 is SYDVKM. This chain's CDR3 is CASTPTSGRGEQYF. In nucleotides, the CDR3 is TGTGCCAGCACCCCGACTAGCGGGAGAGGCGAGCAGTACTTC.

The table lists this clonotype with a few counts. The CDR3 nucleotides read TGCGCCAGCAGCCAAGTTGCGGGTAACAATCAGCCCCAGCATTTT. Translation gives CASSQVAGNNQPQHF. This chain joins TRBV4-1 and TRBJ1-5; no clear D. Trimming removed 1 base from V and 3 bases from J, with 10 bases in between. Germline V gene data show CDR1 as MGHRA and CDR2 as YSYEKL. The CDR3 length is 15 residues.

DNA for the CDR3: TGTGCCAGCTCACCGGACTCTACAGGGGCCTACGAGCAGTACTTC. It translates to CASSPDSTGAYEQYF. The J gene is TRBJ2-7, the V gene TRBV18, with 7 bases identical to TRBD1. The CDR3 is 15 amino acids. Trimming cost V 3 bases and J 2 bases; bases outside gene matches: 7. Germline loops: CDR1 KGHSH, CDR2 LQKENI.

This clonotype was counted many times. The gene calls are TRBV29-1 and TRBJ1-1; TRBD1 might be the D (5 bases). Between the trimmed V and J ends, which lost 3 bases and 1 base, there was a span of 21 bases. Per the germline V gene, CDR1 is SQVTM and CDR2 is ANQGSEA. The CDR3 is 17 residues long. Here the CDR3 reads CSVERGRLTLTNTEAFF. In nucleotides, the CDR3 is TGCAGCGTTGAGAGGGGCAGGTTGACCTTAACGAACACTGAAGCTTTCTTT.

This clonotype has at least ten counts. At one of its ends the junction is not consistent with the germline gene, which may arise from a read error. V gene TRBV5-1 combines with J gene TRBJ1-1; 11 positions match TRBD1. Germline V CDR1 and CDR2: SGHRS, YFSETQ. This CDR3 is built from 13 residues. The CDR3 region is CASTLGQGGQAFF. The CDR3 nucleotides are TGCGCCAGCACCTTGGGACAGGGGGGCCAAGCTTTCTTT. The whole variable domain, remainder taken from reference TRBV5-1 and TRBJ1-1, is KAGVTQTPRYLIKTRGQQVTLSCSPISGHRSVSWYQQTPGQGLQFLFEYFSETQRNKGNFPGRFSGRQFSNSRSEMNVSTLELGDSALYLCASTLGQGGQAFFGQGTRLTVV.

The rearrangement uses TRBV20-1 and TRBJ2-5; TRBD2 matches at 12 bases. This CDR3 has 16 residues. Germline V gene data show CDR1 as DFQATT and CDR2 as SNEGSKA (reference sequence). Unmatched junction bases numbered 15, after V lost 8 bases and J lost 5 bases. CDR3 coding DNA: TGCAGTTCCCGGGGGTCTAGCGGGAGGGCCAAGGAGACCCAGTACTTC. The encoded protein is CSSRGSSGRAKETQYF.

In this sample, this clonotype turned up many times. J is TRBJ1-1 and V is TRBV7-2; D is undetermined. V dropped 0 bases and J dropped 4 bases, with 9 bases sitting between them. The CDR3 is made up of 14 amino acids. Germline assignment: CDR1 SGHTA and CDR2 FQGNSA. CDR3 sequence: CASSLARLSTEAFF. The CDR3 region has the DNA TGTGCCAGCAGCTTAGCACGGTTGAGCACTGAAGCTTTCTTT.

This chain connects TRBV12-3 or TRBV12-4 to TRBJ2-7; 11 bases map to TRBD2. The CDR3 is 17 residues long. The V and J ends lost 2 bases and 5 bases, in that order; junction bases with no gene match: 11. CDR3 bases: TGTGCCAGCAGTTTAAGGTTGTTAGCGGGAGGGAAAGACGAGCAGTACTTC. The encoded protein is CASSLRLLAGGKDEQYF.

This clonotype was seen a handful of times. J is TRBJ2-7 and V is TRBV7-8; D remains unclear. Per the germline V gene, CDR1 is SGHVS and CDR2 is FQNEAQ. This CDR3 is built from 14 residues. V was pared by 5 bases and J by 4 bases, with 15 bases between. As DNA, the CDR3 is TGTGCCAGCAGCCAAGTCTATCGTCCGTACGAGCAGTACTTC. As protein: CASSQVYRPYEQYF. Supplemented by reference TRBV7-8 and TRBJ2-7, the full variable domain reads GAGVSQSPRYKVAKRGQDVALRCDPISGHVSLFWYQQALGQGPEFLTYFQNEAQLDKSGLPSDRFFAERPEGSVSTLKIQRTQQEDSAVYLCASSQVYRPYEQYFGPGTRLTVT.

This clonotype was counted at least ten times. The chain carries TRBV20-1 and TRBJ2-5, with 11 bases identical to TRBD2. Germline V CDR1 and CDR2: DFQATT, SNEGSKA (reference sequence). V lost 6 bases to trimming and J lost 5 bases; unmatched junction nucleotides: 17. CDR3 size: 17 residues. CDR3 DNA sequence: TGCAGTGCGACAGCCCTTAGCGGGAGGGCCCTCGGGGAGACCCAGTACTTC. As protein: CSATALSGRALGETQYF.

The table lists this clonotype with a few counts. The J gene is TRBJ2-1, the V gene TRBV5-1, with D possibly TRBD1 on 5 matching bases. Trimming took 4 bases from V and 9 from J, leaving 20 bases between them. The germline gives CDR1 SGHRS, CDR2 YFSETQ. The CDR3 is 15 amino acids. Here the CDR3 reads CASSLRLNNRGEQFF. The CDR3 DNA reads TGCGCCAGCAGCCTGCGGCTCAACAATAGGGGTGAGCAGTTCTTC.

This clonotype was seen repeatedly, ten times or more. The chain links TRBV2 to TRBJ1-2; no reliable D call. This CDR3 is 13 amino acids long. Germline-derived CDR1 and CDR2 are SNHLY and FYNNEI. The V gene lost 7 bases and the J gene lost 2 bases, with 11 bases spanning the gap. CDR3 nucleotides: TGTGCCAGCACCACTGACTCAAACTATGGCTACACCTTC. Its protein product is CASTTDSNYGYTF.

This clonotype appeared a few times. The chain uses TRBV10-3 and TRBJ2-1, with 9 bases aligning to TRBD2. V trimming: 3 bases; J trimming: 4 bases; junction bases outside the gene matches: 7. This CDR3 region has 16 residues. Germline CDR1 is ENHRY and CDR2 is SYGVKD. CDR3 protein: CAISEPTSGLYNEQFF. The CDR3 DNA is TGTGCCATCAGTGAACCTACTAGCGGGCTATACAATGAGCAGTTCTTC.

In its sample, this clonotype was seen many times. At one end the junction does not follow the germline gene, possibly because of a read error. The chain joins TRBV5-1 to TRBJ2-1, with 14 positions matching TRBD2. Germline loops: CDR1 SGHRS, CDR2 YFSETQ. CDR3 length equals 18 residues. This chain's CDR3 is CASSLGLAGDLAYNEQFF. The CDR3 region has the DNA TGCGCCAGCAGTTTGGGACTAGCGGGAGATCTGGCCTACAATGAGCAGTTCTTC.